What follows is one T cell receptor beta chain and its context. The sample comes from a study of shared clonotypes between healthy human individuals. Deep-level assay runs were performed. Clones were sequenced by immunoSEQ multiplex PCR, and TCRdb holds only the in-frame ones, with some missing. The profile covers approximately 940,000 clones, with less than 85% appearing a single time and about 1.5% taken by the ten largest. The sequencing input was memory CD4+ T cells sorted from blood. The subset here: CD45RA-negative fraction. This TCR derives from a man younger than 35 in good health.

The CDR3, as DNA: TGTGCCACCAGCAGGACAGGGGGCTCTGCCCACGAGCAGTACTTC. It encodes CATSRTGGSAHEQYF. The V call is TRBV15, the J call TRBJ2-7, with 10 bases aligning to TRBD1. There are 15 residues in the CDR3. Germline CDR1 and CDR2: LNHNV and YYDKDF (reference sequence). V lost 3 bases and J lost 5; bases outside the gene matches: 7. The entire variable domain, with the rest obtained from reference TRBV15 and TRBJ2-7, is as follows: DAMVIQNPRYQVTQFGKPVTLSCSQTLNHNVMYWYQQKSSQAPKLLFHYYDKDFNNEADTPDNFQSRRPNTSFCFLDIRSPGLGDTAMYLCATSRTGGSAHEQYFGPGTRLTVT.